Below, 11 T cell receptor beta chains from the same sample are listed, as sequenced in a study of identical twins (dated by TCRdb to the mid-2010s). Library prep was done by 5' RACE. For sequencing, an Illumina HiSeq 2000 was employed. TCRdb redid the processing of the public reads, applying fastp at Q25 and MiXCR, and retained in-frame beta chains. One record per CDR3 amino acid sequence lists the most common genes and DNA. Present in this sample are about 920,000 distinct CDR3 sequences, roughly 12% of which were seen just once. Together, the top ten hold 1.5% to 2% of the sample. The same sample was also used in a study of yellow fever vaccine responses in identical twins.

Sequenced material: PBMCs. The origin of the receptors is a woman younger than 35 in good health.

J is TRBJ1-5 and V is TRBV6-1, with D possibly matching TRBD1 (5 bases). The germline gives CDR1 MNHNS, CDR2 SASEGT. Deletions cut 0 bases from V and 9 bases from J, with 12 bases between. The CDR3 loop spans 14 amino acids. The CDR3 spells CASSEAGQRAPQHF. DNA for the CDR3: TGTGCCAGCAGTGAAGCGGGGCAGCGAGCGCCCCAGCATTTT.

CDR3 region: CASSLADPADTQYF. Here the CDR3 DNA reads TGTGCCAGCAGCTTAGCGGATCCGGCCGATACGCAGTATTTT. The V call is TRBV7-8, the J call TRBJ2-3; D unresolved. The V end was cut by 0 bases, the J end by 6 bases, with 10 bases between. Per germline, CDR1 SGHVS and CDR2 FQNEAQ. This CDR3 contains 14 residues.

This clonotype was counted many times. The V and J genes are TRBV7-9 and TRBJ2-3; D gene unclear. V lost 5 bases and J lost 6, with 3 bases in between. CDR1 is SEHNR, CDR2 FQNEAQ, per germline (reference sequence). The CDR3 has 10 amino acids. This CDR3 is CASSIDTQYF. Written as DNA, the CDR3 is TGTGCCAGCAGCATTGATACGCAGTATTTT.

The sample holds a few counts of this clonotype. This chain joins TRBV2 and TRBJ1-5; possibly TRBD1 for D (6 bases). CDR1 SNHLY and CDR2 FYNNEI come from the germline V gene. The V gene lost 1 base and the J gene lost 0 bases, with 7 bases spanning the gap. The CDR3 has 15 amino acids. CDR3 nucleotide sequence: TGTGCCAGCAGTGAAGAGACAGGTAGCAATCAGCCCCAGCATTTT. It codes for CASSEETGSNQPQHF.

This clonotype was detected a few times. The V call is TRBV10-3, the J call TRBJ1-5; no firm D call. This CDR3 has 13 residues. V lost 4 bases and J lost 9, with 13 bases in between. The germline CDR1 and CDR2 sequences are ENHRY and SYGVKD. The CDR3 DNA follows: TGTGCCATCAGTGGGGAGGAGACGGGGCCCCAGCATTTT. This translates into CAISGEETGPQHF.

This clonotype was detected many times. V usage is TRBV24-1 and J usage is TRBJ2-2; D is ambiguous. Germline-derived CDR1 and CDR2 are KGHDR and SFDVKD. The CDR3 length is 13 residues. Deletions cut 0 bases from V and 4 bases from J, with 2 bases between. The CDR3 is CATSDLLTGELFF. Here the CDR3 DNA reads TGTGCCACCAGTGATTTGCTCACCGGGGAGCTGTTTTTT.

This clonotype was recorded a few times. The chain recombines TRBV2 with TRBJ2-1; D is uncertain. V was shortened by 4 bases and J by 8 bases, with 15 bases between the two germline ends. This CDR3 is built from 14 residues. CDR1 and CDR2 (germline): SNHLY, FYNNEI. The CDR3 DNA sequence: TGTGCCAGCAGTGCCTCCGGGCCAAAGGATGAGCAGTTCTTC. Its protein product is CASSASGPKDEQFF.

The CDR3 reads CSAGMANYNEQFF. The CDR3 DNA reads TGCAGTGCTGGGATGGCAAACTACAATGAGCAGTTCTTC. The chain links TRBV20-1 to TRBJ2-1; D gene ambiguous. The V and J ends lost 5 bases and 3 bases respectively, with 11 bases between them. This CDR3 spans 13 amino acids. Germline CDR1 is DFQATT and CDR2 is SNEGSKA (reference sequence).

The chain couples TRBV10-3 to TRBJ1-2; 9 bases map to TRBD1. V lost 4 bases, J lost 7 bases, and 4 bases stayed unmatched. The CDR3 covers 13 residues. Looked up from germline, CDR1 is ENHRY and CDR2 is SYGVKD. The CDR3 bases are TGTGCCATCAGTGCCGGGACAGGGACTGGCTACACCTTC. Protein product: CAISAGTGTGYTF.

This sequence joins TRBV5-1 and TRBJ2-6; a weak D match, TRBD1 (6 bases). The V end was cut by 4 bases, the J end by 0 bases, with 11 bases between. This CDR3 region has 16 residues. CDR1 is SGHRS and CDR2 is YFSETQ in the germline V gene. The CDR3 spells CASSTRTVSGANVLTF. CDR3 in DNA: TGCGCCAGCAGCACCCGGACAGTCTCTGGGGCCAACGTCCTGACTTTC.

This clonotype was observed a handful of times. The rearrangement uses TRBV5-5 and TRBJ2-3; D is unclear. V was trimmed by 1 base and J by 8 bases, leaving 8 bases between them. This CDR3 comprises 12 residues. Germline loops: CDR1 SGHKS, CDR2 YYEKEE (reference sequence). CDR3 sequence: CASSLWVSTQYF. The CDR3 DNA reads TGTGCCAGCAGCTTGTGGGTTTCTACGCAGTATTTT.